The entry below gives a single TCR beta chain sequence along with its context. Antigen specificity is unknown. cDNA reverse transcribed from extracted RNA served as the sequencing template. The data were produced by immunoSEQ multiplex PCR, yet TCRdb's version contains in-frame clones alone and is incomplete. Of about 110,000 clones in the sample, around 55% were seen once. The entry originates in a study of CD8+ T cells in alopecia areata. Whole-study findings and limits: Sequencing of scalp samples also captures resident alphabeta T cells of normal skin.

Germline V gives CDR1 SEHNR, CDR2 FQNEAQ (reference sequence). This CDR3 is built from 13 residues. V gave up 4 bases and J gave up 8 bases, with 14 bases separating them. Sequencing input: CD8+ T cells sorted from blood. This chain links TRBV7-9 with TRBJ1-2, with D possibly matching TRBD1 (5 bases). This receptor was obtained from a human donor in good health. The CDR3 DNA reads TGTGCCAGCAGCTCCTCAGGGATTGCGGGCTACACCTTC. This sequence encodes CASSSSGIAGYTF.